This TCR beta chain comes out of a study of blood T cell repertoires in COVID-19. Study context: The origin of the acute and convalescent COVID-19 samples was the United States, Italy and Spain. PBMCs, B-cell-depleted T cells, or T cells provided the cDNA or gDNA that made up the material.

TCRdb keeps only in-frame clones here, not all; method: immunoSEQ multiplex PCR. The repertoire includes 200,000 to 300,000 clones, less than 90% of them detected once, and over 1.5% sits in the top ten. This clonotype was obtained from a man younger than 45 with active or convalescent COVID-19. Source material: peripheral blood.

The CDR3 reads CSASAAGTGGNTIYF. The CDR3 DNA reads TGCAGTGCTAGTGCTGCCGGGACAGGGGGAAACACCATATATTTT. This chain joins TRBV20-1 and TRBJ1-3; 9 bases line up with TRBD1. The CDR3 sequence is 15 residues long. CDR1 and CDR2 from the germline V gene are DFQATT and SNEGSKA (reference sequence). The V and J ends lost 3 bases and 4 bases, in that order; junction bases with no gene match: 7.